Listed below are T cell receptor beta chains from one sample, sequenced in a study of control samples from healthy donors and cancer patients. Profiled with immunoSEQ multiplex PCR; TCRdb holds only in-frame clones, not every one. The sample includes some 96,000 clones, roughly 84% of them seen just once. The specimen was blood. These TCRs come from a woman aged 50 to 65 in good health. The CDR3 runs from the conserved cysteine through the conserved F or W. A D gene is named only where the DNA matches it firmly. The listing skips clone size in some rows; elsewhere it reads once, few, many or a size class.

j_call	clone_size	d_call	v_call	cdr3_length	cdr3_nt	cdr3_aa
TRBJ2-3	.	.	TRBV30	17	TGTGCCTGGAGTCGAGGAAGCAGAGGAATTAGCACAGATACGCAGTATTTT	CAWSRGSRGISTDTQYF
TRBJ1-5	.	.	TRBV16	15	TGTGCCAGCAGCCAAAACAGGGTTAGCAATCAGCCCCAGCATTTT	CASSQNRVSNQPQHF
TRBJ1-6	few	TRBD1	TRBV30	13	TGTGCCTGTGCTACAGGGGCCCGGTCACCCCTCCACTTT	CACATGARSPLHF
TRBJ2-1	.	TRBD2	TRBV13	16	TGTGCCAGCAGCACTGGACTAGCGGGGTCCTACAATGAGCCATTCTTC	CASSTGLAGSYNEPFF
TRBJ2-1	.	TRBD1	TRBV3-1/TRBV3-2	14	TGTGCCAGCAGCCAAGGGCGGACAGGGAAGGAGCAGTTCTTC	CASSQGRTGKEQFF
TRBJ2-4	.	TRBD1	TRBV7-2	14	TGTGCCAGCAGCTTATGGTCAGGGACAGACATTCAGTACTTC	CASSLWSGTDIQYF
TRBJ2-1	few	.	TRBV7-9	13	TGTGCCAGCAGCTTAGCGGGGCGAAGTAAGCAGTTCTTC	CASSLAGRSKQFF
TRBJ1-1	.	.	TRBV25-1	13	TGTGCCAGCAGTCCTCCCTTGAACACTGAAGCTTTCTTT	CASSPPLNTEAFF
TRBJ2-1	.	TRBD1	TRBV27	14	TGTGCCAGCAACCCAGGGGGTTACTACAATGAGCAGTTCTTC	CASNPGGYYNEQFF
TRBJ2-7	.	.	TRBV27	11	TGTGCCAGCAAACAGGGTTACGAGCAGTACTTC	CASKQGYEQYF
TRBJ1-1	.	.	TRBV7-2	13	TGTGCCAGCAGCTTAGATCCCGGGGGTAGAGCTTTCTTT	CASSLDPGGRAFF
TRBJ2-2	.	.	TRBV13	12	TGTGCCAGTCGACAGGTCACCGGGGAGCTGTTTTTT	CASRQVTGELFF
TRBJ1-2	once	.	TRBV4-3	13	TGCGCCAGCAGCCGGGACCCTAACTATGGCTACACCTTC	CASSRDPNYGYTF
TRBJ1-1	.	.	TRBV12-3/TRBV12-4	13	TGTGCCAGCAGGCCTACAGGGCGCACTGAAGCTTTCTTT	CASRPTGRTEAFF
TRBJ2-3	.	.	TRBV7-2	15	TGTGCCAGCAGCCCCGAGGGGTGGGGGATAGATACGCAGTATTTT	CASSPEGWGIDTQYF
TRBJ1-5	.	.	TRBV18	17	TGTGCCAGCTCACCTGGCACCGGAGGGGCTTACAATCAGCCCCAGCATTTT	CASSPGTGGAYNQPQHF
TRBJ2-2	.	TRBD2	TRBV11-2	19	TGTGCCAGCAGCCAACTCGGACTAGCGGGAGGGCCGGACACCGGGGAGCTGTTTTTT	CASSQLGLAGGPDTGELFF
TRBJ1-2	few	TRBD1	TRBV7-9	15	TGTGCCAGCAGCCCAGAACGCCGGGACAGGGGAGGCTACACCTTC	CASSPERRDRGGYTF
TRBJ2-1	.	TRBD2	TRBV7-6	17	TGTGCCAGCAGCTCCGTCCGGTGGGCGGGGGGTTACAATGAGCAGTTCTTC	CASSSVRWAGGYNEQFF
TRBJ2-7	.	.	TRBV3-1/TRBV3-2	14	TGTGCCAGCAGCCAAGAAAGACAGGGGACTAAGCAGTACTTC	CASSQERQGTKQYF
TRBJ1-5	.	TRBD1	TRBV19	14	TGTGCCAGCACCTACAGGGGCCAAGATCAGCCCCAGCATTTT	CASTYRGQDQPQHF
TRBJ1-1	.	TRBD1	TRBV6-2/TRBV6-3	15	TGTGCCAGCAGTTTGACAGGGAGAGGGAACACTGAAGCTTTCTTT	CASSLTGRGNTEAFF
TRBJ2-2	.	TRBD2	TRBV3-1/TRBV3-2	15	TGTGCCAGCAGCCGCGGACTAGCGAACACCGGGGAGCTGTTTTTT	CASSRGLANTGELFF
TRBJ1-1	hyperexpanded	.	TRBV5-6	13	TGTGCCAGCAGCTTCTCGACGAACACTGAAGCTTTCTTT	CASSFSTNTEAFF
TRBJ2-1	.	TRBD2	TRBV7-2	16	TGTGCCAGCAGCGGGAGGGCCCTTAGCTCCTACAATGAGCAGTTCTTC	CASSGRALSSYNEQFF
TRBJ2-3	.	.	TRBV5-1	16	TGCGCCAGCAGCCGGCGAGCGGTATCTAGCACAGATACGCAGTATTTT	CASSRRAVSSTDTQYF
TRBJ2-1	.	TRBD2	TRBV2	14	TGTGCCAGCAGTCTAGCGGGGGGATACAATGAGCAGTTCTTC	CASSLAGGYNEQFF
TRBJ2-7	once	.	TRBV6-6	13	TGTGCCAGCTGGGATTTGCAGGCCTACGAGCAGTACTTC	CASWDLQAYEQYF
TRBJ2-2	few	.	TRBV5-6	15	TGTGCCAGCAGGGTGACAGGAGCGAACACCGGGGAGCTGTTTTTT	CASRVTGANTGELFF
TRBJ1-3	.	.	TRBV5-1	14	TGCGCCAGCAGCTTGCTGGGGACTGGAAACACCATATATTTT	CASSLLGTGNTIYF
TRBJ2-1	.	TRBD1	TRBV10-3	15	TGTGCCATCAGTATAGGGGGGACAGGCTACAATGAGCAGTTCTTC	CAISIGGTGYNEQFF
TRBJ2-5	.	.	TRBV3-1/TRBV3-2	13	TGTGCCAGCAGCCAAGCCCGCAGAGAGACCCAGTACTTC	CASSQARRETQYF
TRBJ1-5	.	.	TRBV4-1	16	TGCGCCAGCAGCCAAGGTATTACTTCCGCCAGCCAGCCCCAGCATTTT	CASSQGITSASQPQHF
TRBJ2-5	few	.	TRBV19	13	TGTGCCAGTAGTATAGATATGGGAGAGACCCAGTACTTC	CASSIDMGETQYF
TRBJ2-3	.	TRBD2	TRBV3-1/TRBV3-2	16	TGTGCCAGCAGCCAAGCGGGAGGGAGGGCCACAGATACGCAGTATTTT	CASSQAGGRATDTQYF
TRBJ2-7	.	TRBD2	TRBV18	15	TGTGCCAGCTCGCCAGGACTAGCTTTGTCCTACGAGCAGTACTTC	CASSPGLALSYEQYF
TRBJ1-5	.	.	TRBV19	15	TGTGCCAGTAGTATAATGGGGGTTAGCAATCAGCCCCAGCATTTT	CASSIMGVSNQPQHF
TRBJ2-7	.	.	TRBV20-1	11	TGCAGTGCTAGTCTATTAAGCGAGCAGTACTTC	CSASLLSEQYF
TRBJ1-5	.	.	TRBV15	14	TGTGCCACCAGCAGAGAACAGAGAAATCAGCCCCAGCATTTT	CATSREQRNQPQHF
TRBJ2-3	once	.	TRBV7-3	15	TGTGCCAGCAGCTCAGGCGACAGTATCACAGATACGCAGTATTTT	CASSSGDSITDTQYF
TRBJ1-6	.	TRBD1	TRBV7-9	15	TGTGCCAGCCGAACTAGCGACAGGGGAAATTCACCCCTCCACTTT	CASRTSDRGNSPLHF
TRBJ1-2	.	TRBD1	TRBV7-2	17	TGTGCCAGCAGCCCCCGGGACAGTCTCCCCCTAGCTTATGGCTACACCTTC	CASSPRDSLPLAYGYTF
TRBJ1-2	.	TRBD1	TRBV3-1/TRBV3-2	14	TGTGCCAGCAGCCAGGGACAGGGGGCGCGTGGCTACACCTTC	CASSQGQGARGYTF
TRBJ1-6	.	TRBD1	TRBV9	16	TGTGCCAGCAGCGGGTATGGGGGACAGGCCGCATCACCCCTCCACTTT	CASSGYGGQAASPLHF
TRBJ1-2	.	.	TRBV18	14	TGTGCCAGCTCACCACAAGGAGACCCCTATGGCTACACCTTC	CASSPQGDPYGYTF
TRBJ2-7	.	.	TRBV24-1	12	TGTGCCACCAGTGATTTGGGAGTCGAGCAGTACTTC	CATSDLGVEQYF
TRBJ1-5	few	.	TRBV7-2	14	TGTGCCAGCAGCTTAAGTCCTAGCAATCAGCCCCAGCATTTT	CASSLSPSNQPQHF
TRBJ2-2	once	.	TRBV5-1	16	TGCGCCAGCAGCCCGCCGGGAATCTCGAACACCGGGGAGCTGTTTTTT	CASSPPGISNTGELFF
TRBJ1-2	.	TRBD1	TRBV9	13	TGTGCCAGCAGGGCGACAGGGGACGATGGCTACACCTTC	CASRATGDDGYTF
TRBJ1-4	.	.	TRBV7-2	14	TGTGCCAGCAGCCGGGTGCCACACAATGAAAAACTGTTTTTT	CASSRVPHNEKLFF
TRBJ1-6	.	TRBD1	TRBV30	15	TGTGCCTGGAGGTACCGGGACAGAGATAATTCACCCCTCCACTTT	CAWRYRDRDNSPLHF
TRBJ2-1	.	.	TRBV5-5	15	TGTGCCAGCAGCCACCTCGGGCGCTCCTACAATGAGCAGTTCTTC	CASSHLGRSYNEQFF
TRBJ1-1	.	.	TRBV7-8	13	TGTGCCAGCAGCCTATTCGTGAACACTGAAGCTTTCTTT	CASSLFVNTEAFF
TRBJ1-5	few	.	TRBV30	12	TGTGCCTGGAGTGTACGGGATTCAGCCCAGCATTTT	CAWSVRDSAQHF
TRBJ2-2	.	.	TRBV3-1/TRBV3-2	13	TGTGCCGGAAGATCGGCGGACACCGGGGAGCTGTTTTTT	CAGRSADTGELFF
TRBJ1-5	.	.	TRBV3-1/TRBV3-2	12	TGTGCCAGCAGCCAAGCGAATCAGCCCCAGCATTTT	CASSQANQPQHF
TRBJ2-5	.	.	TRBV27	14	TGTGCCAGCAGTCCTGGAAGCCCAGAAGAGACCCAGTACTTC	CASSPGSPEETQYF
TRBJ2-1	few	TRBD2	TRBV3-1/TRBV3-2	15	TGTGCCAGCAGCCGGCGGGGGAACTCCTACAATGAGCAGTTCTTC	CASSRRGNSYNEQFF
TRBJ2-4	.	.	TRBV6-6	16	TGTGCCAGCAGTTACGGGGGGACAACCAAGGAAAACATTCAGTACTTC	CASSYGGTTKENIQYF
TRBJ2-3	.	TRBD2	TRBV7-9	14	TGTGCCAGCAGCTCTGGGGGGGGTACAGATACGCAGTATTTT	CASSSGGGTDTQYF